Listed here are 27 T cell receptor beta chains from one sample, sequenced in a study of T-cell memory formation after mild COVID-19. TCRdb ran MiXCR on the 5' RACE reads and lists one entry per CDR3 protein. Of 200,000 to 250,000 distinct CDR3 sequences in the sample, 7.5% to 10% were seen once. The sample comprised PBMCs or a T cell subset sorted from them (not recorded which). The receptors here all came from a young man who had mild COVID-19 (a few samples of this study predate the infection). Cell type and time point are not known.

This clonotype was detected a few times. The CDR3 DNA follows: TGTGCCAGCAGCTTGTCGAGGGGGGCCAACGTCCTGACTTTC. Protein sequence: CASSLSRGANVLTF. The chain couples TRBV5-4 to TRBJ2-6, with D unclear. The CDR3 loop spans 14 amino acids. Trimming stripped 1 base from V and 4 bases from J, with 6 bases between. Germline assignment: CDR1 SGHNT and CDR2 YYREEE (reference sequence).

This chain uses TRBV3-1 with TRBJ1-1, with 8 nucleotides matching TRBD1. Germline CDR1 LGHDT, CDR2 YNNKEL (reference sequence). The CDR3 consists of 17 residues. J lost 4 bases, V lost 4 bases, and 14 bases had no gene match. The CDR3 loop is CASSPQAGQGGSTEAFF. The CDR3 nucleotides read TGTGCCAGCAGCCCACAAGCCGGACAGGGTGGGAGCACTGAAGCTTTCTTT. Drawing the rest from reference TRBV3-1 and TRBJ1-1, the complete variable domain is DTAVSQTPKYLVTQMGNDKSIKCEQNLGHDTMYWYKQDSKKFLKIMFSYNNKELIINETVPNRFSPKSPDKAHLNLHINSLELGDSAVYFCASSPQAGQGGSTEAFFGQGTRLTVV.

There are a few counts of this clonotype. The chain recombines TRBV10-3 with TRBJ2-3, with no clear D. CDR1 is ENHRY and CDR2 is SYGVKD in the germline V gene. The CDR3 covers 14 residues. V shed 0 bases and J shed 4 bases, with 8 bases lying between them. In DNA form, the CDR3 reads TGTGCCATCAGTGAGTCGATGTGGGCAGATACGCAGTATTTT. Protein: CAISESMWADTQYF.

This clonotype was seen more than once but under ten times. The gene calls are TRBV24-1 and TRBJ2-1; D is possibly TRBD2 (5 bases). This CDR3 is 14 amino acids long. Trimming cost V 5 bases and J 7 bases, with 14 bases left between them. Germline CDR1 KGHDR, CDR2 SFDVKD. The CDR3 here is CATSGGPGWNEQFF. In DNA form, the CDR3 reads TGTGCCACCAGTGGCGGGCCCGGATGGAATGAGCAGTTCTTC.

V usage is TRBV2 and J usage is TRBJ2-1; 11 positions agree with TRBD1. V shed 6 bases and J 6 bases; nucleotides not matched to a gene: 4. This CDR3 has 14 residues. Germline V gene lookup returns CDR1 SNHLY and CDR2 FYNNEI. As DNA, the CDR3 is TGTGCCAGCAGGCGAGGGACAGGGGGCAATGAGCAGTTCTTC. Translating it yields CASRRGTGGNEQFF.

This clonotype has a count of ten or more. The chain carries TRBV29-1 and TRBJ1-1; weak D call: TRBD1 (6 bases). CDR1 is SQVTM and CDR2 is ANQGSEA in the germline V gene. V lost 4 bases and J lost 4, with 10 bases in between. The CDR3 covers 12 residues. The DNA of the CDR3 is TGCAGCGTTGGAAGGGGGGGCACTGAAGCTTTCTTT. Protein product: CSVGRGGTEAFF.

V usage is TRBV5-4 and J usage is TRBJ1-1; D gene uncertain. Germline assignment: CDR1 SGHNT and CDR2 YYREEE (reference sequence). This CDR3 is 15 amino acids long. Trimming took off 3 bases at V and 4 bases at J, with 16 bases between the two ends. CDR3 bases: TGTGCCAGCAGCTCGGCGCCGGGGATGGTCACTGAAGCTTTCTTT. Residues: CASSSAPGMVTEAFF.

This chain connects TRBV4-3 to TRBJ2-7, with 8 positions matching TRBD2. Germline CDR1 LGHNA, CDR2 YSLEER. CDR3 length equals 13 residues. Unmatched junction bases numbered 5, after V lost 1 base and J lost 9 bases. CDR3 coding DNA: TGCGCCAGCAGCCAAGTCGCGGGAGGTAGGCAGTACGTC. Amino acids: CASSQVAGGRQYV.

J is TRBJ2-2 and V is TRBV7-9; perhaps TRBD1 as D (5 bases). This CDR3 is 13 amino acids long. The germline V gene has CDR1 SEHNR and CDR2 FQNEAQ (reference sequence). Trimming cost V 6 bases and J 5 bases, with 10 bases left between them. The chain's CDR3 is CASSSRGTGELFF. The CDR3 region has the DNA TGTGCCAGCAGTTCTAGGGGAACCGGGGAGCTGTTTTTT.

In this sample, this clonotype turned up a few times. This rearrangement joins TRBV7-2 to TRBJ1-2; tentative D call: TRBD1 (6 bases). Trimming left V 2 bases short and J 7 bases short, with 23 bases between. The CDR3 has 17 amino acids. Per germline, CDR1 SGHTA and CDR2 FQGNSA. CDR3 DNA: TGTGCCAGCAGCTTATCGGGGACAACCGAAAGACCTGCTGGCTACACCTTC. It translates to CASSLSGTTERPAGYTF.

This clonotype was picked up many times. The V call is TRBV9, the J call TRBJ2-3, with D uncertain. Germline V lookup: CDR1 SGDLS, CDR2 YYNGEE. The CDR3 covers 12 residues. Trimming removed 0 bases from V and 4 bases from J, with 3 bases in between. The CDR3 protein is CASSVVADTQYF. In DNA form, the CDR3 reads TGTGCCAGCAGCGTAGTAGCAGATACGCAGTATTTT.

The chain links TRBV21-1 to TRBJ2-5; the table's D gene call, TRBD1, was not cross checked with the DNA. TRBV21-1 is a listed pseudogene. CDR3 length equals 14 residues. The CDR3 here is CASSNWGWRETQYF. The CDR3 DNA reads TGTGCCAGCAGCAATTGGGGGTGGCGAGAGACCCAGTACTTC.

The table lists this clonotype with a few counts. J is TRBJ2-7 and V is TRBV6-5; TRBD2 matches at 8 bases. The J segment lost 3 bases and the V segment lost 5 bases, leaving 15 bases of the junction unmatched. The CDR3 contains 17 residues. Per the germline V gene, CDR1 is MNHEY and CDR2 is SVGAGI. This CDR3 is CASSRRTGGAEDYEQYF. In DNA form, the CDR3 reads TGTGCCAGCAGTCGTCGAACCGGGGGGGCCGAGGACTACGAGCAGTACTTC.

The chain joins TRBV5-1 to TRBJ2-5; a weak D match, TRBD2 (7 bases). The CDR3 length is 14 residues. V gave up 4 bases and J gave up 5 bases, with 15 bases separating them. The germline gives CDR1 SGHRS, CDR2 YFSETQ. The CDR3, as DNA: TGCGCCAGCAGCGCGAAGGGGGGGCCGGAGACCCAGTACTTC. Protein product: CASSAKGGPETQYF.

The chain carries TRBV29-1 and TRBJ2-7; D uncertain. Trimming shortened V by 3 bases and J by 4 bases, and 13 bases separated the two germline ends. The CDR3 is 13 amino acids. Germline values: CDR1 SQVTM, CDR2 ANQGSEA. The CDR3 DNA sequence: TGCAGCGTTGAGTCCAGTAGTAAGTACGAGCAGTACTTC. This encodes CSVESSSKYEQYF.

The table lists this clonotype with a few counts. This rearrangement joins TRBV10-3 to TRBJ2-5, with D hard to call. The CDR3 loop spans 14 amino acids. The V gene lost 7 bases and the J gene lost 7 bases, with 19 bases spanning the gap. Germline V gene lookup returns CDR1 ENHRY and CDR2 SYGVKD. CDR3 nucleotides: TGTGCCATCAAAAACCCCGGCTTCGAAGGGACCCAGTACTTC. As protein: CAIKNPGFEGTQYF.

This clonotype has more than one count but fewer than ten. The chain uses TRBV7-2 and TRBJ2-4; D is unclear. CDR1 and CDR2 (germline): SGHTA, FQGNSA. Trimming pared 5 bases from V and 0 bases from J, leaving 17 bases between. The CDR3 is made up of 17 amino acids. CDR3 bases: TGTGCCAGCAGCGGTCGCGGAGTGGGGTTAGCCAAAAACATTCAGTACTTC. It specifies CASSGRGVGLAKNIQYF.

This clonotype was seen only a few times. The chain has TRBV6-8 and TRBJ2-4, with 7 bases identical to TRBD1. The V gene's germline CDR1 is MNHGY and CDR2 SAAAGT. The CDR3 has 14 amino acids. The ends lost 5 bases at V and 1 base at J; junction bases unmatched: 2. The CDR3 nucleotides are TGTGCCAGCAGTGGCAGGGGGGCCAAAAACATTCAGTACTTC. Translation gives CASSGRGAKNIQYF.

This clonotype was seen repeatedly, ten times or more. This chain links TRBV20-1 with TRBJ1-6, with TRBD1 identical over 7 bases. Trimming at V came to 6 bases and at J to 3 bases, leaving 5 bases not matched to a gene. Germline V gene data show CDR1 as DFQATT and CDR2 as SNEGSKA (reference sequence). The CDR3 spans 14 residues. The CDR3 here is CSALGQNYNSPLHF. The CDR3 coding sequence is TGCAGTGCCCTGGGACAGAACTATAATTCACCCCTCCACTTT.

This clonotype appeared many times. The chain recombines TRBV7-2 with TRBJ1-3; weak D call: TRBD1 (6 bases). Germline V gene sequence: CDR1 SGHTA, CDR2 FQGNSA. This CDR3 has 13 residues. V shed 8 bases and J shed 2 bases, with 10 bases lying between them. This CDR3 reads CASGGSTGNTIYF. CDR3 nucleotides: TGTGCCAGCGGGGGCTCCACTGGAAACACCATATATTTT.

The V and J genes are TRBV6-5 and TRBJ1-1; perhaps TRBD1 as D (6 bases). The V gene lost 6 bases and the J gene lost 7 bases, with 15 bases spanning the gap. The CDR3 covers 13 residues. CDR1 is MNHEY, CDR2 SVGAGI, per germline. The CDR3 DNA reads as TGTGCCAGCAGGGCACAGGGTATTAATGAAGCTTTCTTT. This encodes CASRAQGINEAFF.

About this clonotype: A much larger clone lies one base from this, so it may be a read error. This rearrangement joins TRBV12-3 or TRBV12-4 to TRBJ2-5; 15 nucleotides agree with TRBD2. J gave up 7 bases and V 3 bases, and 0 bases lay outside the gene matches. The CDR3 totals 14 residues. Here the CDR3 reads CASSLGLAGGTQYF. DNA for the CDR3: TGTGCCAGCAGTTTGGGACTAGCGGGGGGGACCCAGTACTTC.

The chain joins TRBV4-3 to TRBJ1-1, with no clear D. CDR1 LGHNA and CDR2 YSLEER come from the germline V gene. CDR3 size: 13 residues. Trimming left V 4 bases short and J 6 bases short, with 12 bases between. CDR3 amino acids: CASSLDRSSEAFF. CDR3 sequence (DNA): TGCGCCAGCAGCCTCGACCGGAGTTCTGAAGCTTTCTTT.

The chain recombines TRBV7-9 with TRBJ1-4, with 11 bases lining up with TRBD1. This CDR3 has 17 residues. Germline V gene sequence: CDR1 SEHNR, CDR2 FQNEAQ (reference sequence). After removal of 4 bases from V and 3 bases from J, the junction contained 7 bases not matched to a gene. The CDR3 DNA reads as TGTGCCAGCAGCTCACGGACAGGGGGCTGGTCTAATGAAAAACTGTTTTTT. The encoded protein is CASSSRTGGWSNEKLFF.

This clonotype was seen only a few times. This chain connects TRBV5-6 to TRBJ2-5, with D possibly matching TRBD2 (5 bases). Germline V CDR1 and CDR2: SGHDT, YYEEEE. The ends were cut back, 6 bases at V and 0 bases at J, with 9 bases in the middle. The CDR3 loop spans 13 amino acids. The CDR3 protein is CASKSGYQETQYF. The DNA of the CDR3 is TGTGCCAGCAAATCGGGATACCAAGAGACCCAGTACTTC.

The chain links TRBV19 to TRBJ2-2; D gene unclear. Trimming removed 7 bases from V and 7 bases from J, with 16 bases in between. The CDR3 consists of 14 residues. Germline CDR1 LNHDA, CDR2 SQIVND (reference sequence). The CDR3 DNA follows: TGTGCCAGTAACCCCCTCCCGGTCGGCGGGGAGCTGTTTTTT. It is translated as CASNPLPVGGELFF.

V usage is TRBV6-6 and J usage is TRBJ2-3; 12 nucleotides agree with TRBD2. Per the germline V gene, CDR1 is MNHNY and CDR2 is SVGAGI (reference sequence). V was pared by 2 bases and J by 4 bases, with 16 bases of the junction left unmatched. This CDR3 is built from 20 residues. This CDR3 is CASSYPLAGGRIIGPDTQYF. In nucleotides, the CDR3 is TGTGCCAGCAGTTACCCCCTAGCGGGGGGGAGGATAATCGGTCCAGATACGCAGTATTTT.